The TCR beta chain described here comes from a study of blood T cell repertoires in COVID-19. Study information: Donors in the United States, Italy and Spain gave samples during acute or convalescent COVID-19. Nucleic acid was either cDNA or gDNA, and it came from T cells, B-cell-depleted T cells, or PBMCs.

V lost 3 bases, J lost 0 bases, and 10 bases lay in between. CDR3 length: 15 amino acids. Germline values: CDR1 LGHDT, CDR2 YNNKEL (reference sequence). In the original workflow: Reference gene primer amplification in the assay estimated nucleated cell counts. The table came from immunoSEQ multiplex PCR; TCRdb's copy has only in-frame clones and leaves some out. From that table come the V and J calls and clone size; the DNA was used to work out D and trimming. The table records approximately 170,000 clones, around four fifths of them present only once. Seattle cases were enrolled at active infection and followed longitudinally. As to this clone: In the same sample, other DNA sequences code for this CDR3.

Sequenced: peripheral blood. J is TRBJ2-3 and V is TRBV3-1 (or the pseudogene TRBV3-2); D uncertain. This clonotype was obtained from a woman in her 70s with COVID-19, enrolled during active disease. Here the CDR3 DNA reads TGTGCCAGCAGCCAGGCGGCCGGGAGCACAGATACGCAGTATTTT. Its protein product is CASSQAAGSTDTQYF.